This TCR beta chain was obtained from a study of blood T cell repertoires in COVID-19. Deletions cut 4 bases from V and 4 bases from J, with 13 bases between. Germline-derived CDR1 and CDR2 are MNHEY and SVGAGI. The CDR3 has 14 residues. Clones were read by immunoSEQ multiplex PCR, and TCRdb kept only the in-frame ones, dropping some. The sample has about 190,000 clones, approximately 85% seen once. The chain uses TRBV6-5 and TRBJ1-1; D gene unclear. The TCR sequence derives from a man aged 40-55 years with acute COVID-19. Input material: PBMCs or T cells enriched from blood (not recorded which). DNA of the CDR3: TGTGCCAGCAGTTCGCTGGCCGAGGGCACTGAAGCTTTCTTT. Protein: CASSSLAEGTEAFF.